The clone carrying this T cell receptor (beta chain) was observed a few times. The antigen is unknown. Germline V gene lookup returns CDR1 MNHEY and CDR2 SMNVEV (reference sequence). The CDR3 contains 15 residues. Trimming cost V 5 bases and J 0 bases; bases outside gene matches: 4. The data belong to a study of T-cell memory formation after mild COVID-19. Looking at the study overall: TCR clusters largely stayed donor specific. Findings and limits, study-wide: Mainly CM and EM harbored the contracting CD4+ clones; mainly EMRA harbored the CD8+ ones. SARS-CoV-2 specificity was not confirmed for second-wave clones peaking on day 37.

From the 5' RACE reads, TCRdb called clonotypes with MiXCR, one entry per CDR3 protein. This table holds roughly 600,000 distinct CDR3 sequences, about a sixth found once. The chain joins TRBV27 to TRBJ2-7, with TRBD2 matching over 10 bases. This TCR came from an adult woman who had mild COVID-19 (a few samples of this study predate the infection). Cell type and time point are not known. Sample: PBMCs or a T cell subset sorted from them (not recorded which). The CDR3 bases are TGTGCCAGCAGTCCCTTAGCGGGGGGCTCCTACGAGCAGTACTTC. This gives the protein CASSPLAGGSYEQYF.